The 29 T cell receptor beta chains given below trace back to one sample, sequenced in a study of CD8 T cells in ankylosing spondylitis (TCRdb year 2017). For these receptors, no antigen is known. Study-wide findings and limitations: Blood from ankylosing spondylitis patients appeared to be characterized by a TCR beta motif made up of several highly homologous amino acid variants.

Libraries were prepared through 5' RACE. The sequencing machine was an Illumina HiSeq 2500. TCRdb passed the public sequencing reads through fastp at Q25 and MiXCR, retaining productive beta sequences. Each entry merges the rows of one CDR3 protein and shows their most common DNA and genes. In this sample the table shows about 440,000 distinct CDR3 sequences, roughly 18% of which occur a single time. Of the sample, just over 1% is held by the ten largest clones. Specimen: blood, either unsorted or a sorted T cell fraction (not recorded which). The receptors shown here come from a male donor with ankylosing spondylitis.

This chain links TRBV6-1 with TRBJ1-2; the D is unclear. The V and J ends lost 6 bases and 3 bases respectively, with 11 bases between them. There are 13 residues in the CDR3. Germline V gene data show CDR1 as MNHNS and CDR2 as SASEGT. The CDR3 loop is CASRGRLYYGYTF. The DNA for the CDR3 is TGTGCCAGCAGGGGCAGACTTTACTATGGCTACACCTTC.

The V and J genes are TRBV7-2 and TRBJ2-3; 11 bases line up with TRBD1. Trimming took 1 base from V and 4 from J; bases not matched to a gene: 4. The CDR3 runs 16 residues. Per the germline V gene, CDR1 is SGHTA and CDR2 is FQGNSA. The CDR3 loop is CASSLVWTGGPDTQYF. The CDR3 nucleotides read TGTGCCAGCAGCTTAGTGTGGACAGGGGGCCCAGATACGCAGTATTTT. Drawing the rest from reference TRBV7-2 and TRBJ2-3, the complete variable domain is GAGVSQSPSNKVTEKGKDVELRCDPISGHTALYWYRQSLGQGLEFLIYFQGNSAPDKSGLPSDRFSAERTGGSVSTLTIQRTQQEDSAVYLCASSLVWTGGPDTQYFGPGTRLTVL.

V usage is TRBV6-2 or TRBV6-3 and J usage is TRBJ2-5; 13 bases map to TRBD2. The CDR3 consists of 15 residues. The V and J ends lost 11 bases and 1 base, in that order; junction bases with no gene match: 7. Germline values: CDR1 MNHEY, CDR2 SVGEGT. The CDR3 DNA sequence: TGTGCCGGACGGACTAGCGGGAGTACCCAAGAGACCCAGTACTTC. Its protein product is CAGRTSGSTQETQYF.

Only a few counts were recorded for this clonotype. This chain connects TRBV19 to TRBJ2-3; TRBD2 agrees at 7 bases. The germline CDR1 and CDR2 sequences are LNHDA and SQIVND (reference sequence). CDR3 size: 15 residues. V was pared by 11 bases and J by 0 bases, with 11 bases of the junction left unmatched. CDR3 sequence reads: CASRLAGDSTDTQYF. In DNA form, the CDR3 reads TGTGCCTCCAGGCTGGCGGGAGATAGCACAGATACGCAGTATTTT.

This rearrangement joins TRBV6-5 to TRBJ1-5; possibly TRBD1 for D (5 bases). The CDR3 has 16 residues. Germline V gene sequence: CDR1 MNHEY, CDR2 SVGAGI. The germline V and J ends were trimmed by 0 bases and 2 bases, with 11 bases remaining between them. CDR3 sequence reads: CASSYSTGGGNQPQHF. The CDR3 nucleotides read TGTGCCAGCAGTTACTCGACGGGGGGAGGCAATCAGCCCCAGCATTTT.

The gene calls are TRBV7-2 and TRBJ2-7, with D possibly TRBD2 on 6 matching bases. V was cut by 3 bases and J by 2 bases, with 17 bases left in between. CDR1 is SGHTA and CDR2 is FQGNSA in the germline V gene. The CDR3 length is 16 residues. The CDR3 DNA reads TGTGCCAGCAGCTTGGGACGTAGCGGCGATGCCTACGAGCAGTACTTC. It yields the protein CASSLGRSGDAYEQYF.

This clonotype was observed at least ten times. The chain employs TRBV29-1 and TRBJ2-1; D is unclear. The CDR3 sequence is 13 residues long. Germline CDR1 and CDR2: SQVTM and ANQGSEA. V was shortened by 1 base and J by 4 bases, with 8 bases between the two germline ends. In nucleotides, the CDR3 is TGCAGCGTTGAAGTTAGCAGGTACAATGAGCAGTTCTTC. As protein: CSVEVSRYNEQFF.

This clonotype was seen a handful of times. One end of the junction varies from germline; a read error may be responsible. The chain is built from TRBV12-3 or TRBV12-4 and TRBJ1-2; 7 bases line up with TRBD1. The CDR3 has 16 residues. Written as DNA, the CDR3 is TGTGCCAGCACCACTCCACTGGGGACAGCTAACCATGGCTACACCTTC. Protein: CASTTPLGTANHGYTF.

Here the CDR3 reads CASTPAGGEWEQYF. As DNA, the CDR3 is TGTGCCAGCACTCCAGCGGGGGGGGAATGGGAGCAGTACTTC. The rearrangement links TRBV7-2 to TRBJ2-7, with 10 nucleotides matching TRBD2. Trimming removed 7 bases from V and 7 bases from J; junction bases left unmatched: 10. The germline gives CDR1 SGHTA, CDR2 FQGNSA. The CDR3 runs 14 residues. Filled out from reference TRBV7-2 and TRBJ2-7, the complete variable domain reads GAGVSQSPSNKVTEKGKDVELRCDPISGHTALYWYRQSLGQGLEFLIYFQGNSAPDKSGLPSDRFSAERTGGSVSTLTIQRTQQEDSAVYLCASTPAGGEWEQYFGPGTRLTVT.

A few counts support this clonotype. V gene TRBV6-1 combines with J gene TRBJ2-3; 11 nucleotides agree with TRBD2. After removal of 6 bases from V and 2 bases from J, the junction contained 4 bases not matched to a gene. The CDR3 is 15 residues long. CDR1 and CDR2 (germline): MNHNS, SASEGT. For the CDR3, the DNA is TGTGCCAGCAGCCGACTAGCGGGGACCACAGATACGCAGTATTTT. It yields the protein CASSRLAGTTDTQYF.

There are a few counts of this clonotype. V gene TRBV4-2 combines with J gene TRBJ2-1; D gene unclear. This CDR3 region has 14 residues. Trimming took off 4 bases at V and 6 bases at J, with 13 bases between the two ends. Germline V lookup: CDR1 LGHNA, CDR2 YNFKEQ. The CDR3, as DNA: TGTGCCAGCAGCCCCCCCAGATTCGTCAATGAGCAGTTCTTC. It yields the protein CASSPPRFVNEQFF.

This clonotype was recorded a few times. This chain links TRBV28 with TRBJ2-5, with D tentatively TRBD1 or TRBD2 (7 bases each). The CDR3 is made up of 15 amino acids. V lost 5 bases, J lost 3 bases, and 16 bases lay in between. The germline CDR1 and CDR2 sequences are MDHEN and SYDVKM. The CDR3 region is CASSGGDSSKETQYF. CDR3 nucleotides: TGTGCCAGCAGTGGGGGGGACAGTTCGAAAGAGACCCAGTACTTC. Full variable domain (outside the CDR3, taken from reference TRBV28 and TRBJ2-5): DVKVTQSSRYLVKRTGEKVFLECVQDMDHENMFWYRQDPGLGLRLIYFSYDVKMKEKGDIPEGYSVSREKKERFSLILESASTNQTSMYLCASSGGDSSKETQYFGPGTRLLVL.

The chain has TRBV7-3 and TRBJ2-5, with 9 bases identical to TRBD1. Germline V gene lookup returns CDR1 SGHTA and CDR2 FQGTGA. CDR3 size: 15 residues. V shed 2 bases and J 3 bases; nucleotides not matched to a gene: 4. CDR3 coding DNA: TGTGCCAGCAGCTTAGGGACAGGGCGAAAAGAGACCCAGTACTTC. It yields the protein CASSLGTGRKETQYF.

The V call is TRBV27, the J call TRBJ1-2; D is possibly TRBD1 (5 bases). CDR3 length equals 14 residues. Germline CDR1 MNHEY, CDR2 SMNVEV (reference sequence). Trimming shortened V by 6 bases and J by 4 bases, and 15 bases separated the two germline ends. CDR3 DNA: TGTGCCAGCAGGGCTTCCGGGACCACCTATGGCTACACCTTC. Its protein is CASRASGTTYGYTF.

This clonotype was seen more than once but under ten times. This chain joins TRBV4-1 and TRBJ1-5; 7 bases fit TRBD1. The germline CDR1 and CDR2 sequences are MGHRA and YSYEKL. With 3 bases clipped from V and 4 bases from J, the junction kept 15 bases outside the gene matches. The CDR3 has 18 amino acids. The CDR3 coding sequence is TGCGCCAGCAGCCAGAAACCCTTTATTGCAGGGGGGAATCAGCCCCAGCATTTT. Amino acids: CASSQKPFIAGGNQPQHF.

Many counts were recorded for this clonotype. The rearrangement joins TRBV29-1 to TRBJ2-3; D unresolved. Germline values: CDR1 SQVTM, CDR2 ANQGSEA. The CDR3 is 12 residues long. Trimming cost V 4 bases and J 2 bases, with 7 bases left between them. The CDR3 DNA reads as TGCAGCGTTGGTCACTACACAGATACGCAGTATTTT. As protein: CSVGHYTDTQYF.

J is TRBJ2-5 and V is TRBV12-3 or TRBV12-4; possible D gene TRBD2, 6 bases. CDR3 length equals 14 residues. Trimming pared 6 bases from V and 1 base from J, leaving 12 bases between. CDR3 sequence reads: CASRRDPGQETQYF. The CDR3 nucleotides read TGTGCCAGCAGGCGGGACCCGGGCCAAGAGACCCAGTACTTC.

This rearrangement joins TRBV28 to TRBJ2-7; 8 positions match TRBD2. Germline CDR1 MDHEN, CDR2 SYDVKM. V was clipped by 11 bases and J by 0 bases; unmatched bases: 6. This CDR3 spans 13 amino acids. The CDR3 loop is CAVGREDSYEQYF. The CDR3 DNA reads as TGTGCCGTGGGGCGGGAGGACTCCTACGAGCAGTACTTC.

This clonotype has more than one count but fewer than ten. The chain combines TRBV9 with TRBJ1-2, with D maybe TRBD1 (5 bases). The CDR3 covers 16 residues. Deletions cut 0 bases from V and 4 bases from J, with 16 bases between. CDR1 and CDR2 (germline): SGDLS, YYNGEE. CDR3 DNA: TGTGCCAGCAGCGTAGTCAGCTCCGGGGCAAGCTATGGCTACACCTTC. Translating it yields CASSVVSSGASYGYTF.

The rearrangement joins TRBV30 to TRBJ2-1; D unclear. Germline values: CDR1 GTSNPN, CDR2 SVGIG (reference sequence). V lost 0 bases and J lost 8, with 8 bases in between. This CDR3 is 12 amino acids long. In nucleotides, the CDR3 is TGTGCCTGGAGTGTCAAACGGGATGAGCAGTTCTTC. Encoded protein: CAWSVKRDEQFF. Full variable domain (remainder filled in from reference TRBV30 and TRBJ2-1): SQTIHQWPATLVQPVGSPLSLECTVEGTSNPNLYWYRQAAGRGLQLLFYSVGIGQISSEVPQNLSASRPQDRQFILSSKKLLLSDSGFYLCAWSVKRDEQFFGPGTRLTVL.

This clonotype was detected a few times. The chain combines TRBV12-3 or TRBV12-4 with TRBJ2-7, with 10 bases aligning to TRBD1. The CDR3 is 13 amino acids. J gave up 7 bases and V 6 bases, and 6 bases lay outside the gene matches. CDR3 sequence: CASSADRGREQYF. CDR3 DNA sequence: TGTGCCAGCAGCGCCGACAGGGGGCGAGAGCAGTACTTC.

As for this clonotype: One junction end disagrees with the germline gene, perhaps due to a read error. The chain joins TRBV9 to TRBJ2-7; possible D gene TRBD1, 5 bases. The CDR3 length is 10 residues. From germline, CDR1 is SGDLS and CDR2 YYNGEE. The CDR3 nucleotides read TGTGCCAGCAGCGTTCCTCGCAGGGCCTTC. It yields the protein CASSVPRRAF.

The sample holds a few counts of this clonotype. The J gene is TRBJ1-2, the V gene TRBV2, with D perhaps TRBD1 (5 bases). V lost 2 bases and J lost 9, with 16 bases in between. The CDR3 extends over 14 amino acids. Germline CDR1 and CDR2: SNHLY and FYNNEI. CDR3 nucleotide sequence: TGTGCCAGCAGTGAACGAGGGGCTTCTATGCGCTACACCTTC. The encoded protein is CASSERGASMRYTF. The variable domain in full, with the rest retrieved from reference TRBV2 and TRBJ1-2, is EPEVTQTPSHQVTQMGQEVILRCVPISNHLYFYWYRQILGQKVEFLVSFYNNEISEKSEIFDDQFSVERPDGSNFTLKIRSTKLEDSAMYFCASSERGASMRYTFGSGTRLTVV.

This clonotype was observed a few times. This sequence joins TRBV20-1 and TRBJ1-2, with 9 nucleotides matching TRBD1. Germline V gene data show CDR1 as DFQATT and CDR2 as SNEGSKA (reference sequence). V gave up 3 bases and J gave up 4 bases; unmatched junction bases: 6. The CDR3 is 14 amino acids. The CDR3 coding sequence is TGCAGTGCTAGGGGGACAGGGTTTAGCTATGGCTACACCTTC. The encoded protein is CSARGTGFSYGYTF.

This clonotype turned up a few times. The genes are TRBV28 and TRBJ2-1; 8 positions match TRBD2. Germline lookup yields CDR1 MDHEN and CDR2 SYDVKM. This CDR3 region has 16 residues. Losses at the gene ends were 5 bases for V and 4 bases for J; bases not matched to a gene: 10. The CDR3 spells CASSPRAGGSYNEQFF. The CDR3 region has the DNA TGTGCCAGCAGTCCCCGCGCGGGGGGATCATACAATGAGCAGTTCTTC.

This clonotype was detected only a few times. V usage is TRBV12-5 and J usage is TRBJ1-5; maybe TRBD1 (6 bases). V lost 2 bases and J 0 bases, leaving 11 bases between the germline ends. Germline values: CDR1 LGHNT, CDR2 FRNRAP. CDR3 length: 16 amino acids. The CDR3 reads CASGLRYRVSNQPQHF. The CDR3, as DNA: TGTGCTAGTGGTTTGCGCTACAGGGTTAGCAATCAGCCCCAGCATTTT.

This clonotype was detected ten times or more. The V gene is TRBV20-1, the J gene TRBJ2-7, with 12 bases identical to TRBD2. Germline CDR1 is DFQATT and CDR2 is SNEGSKA (reference sequence). This CDR3 comprises 14 residues. V was clipped by 7 bases and J by 7 bases; unmatched bases: 11. The CDR3 bases are TGCAGTGGGATTTCCGGGACTAGCGGGTGGGAGCAGTACTTC. Translation: CSGISGTSGWEQYF.

The sample holds many counts of this clonotype. This chain links TRBV3-1 with TRBJ1-2; D not resolved. Germline V gene sequence: CDR1 LGHDT, CDR2 YNNKEL (reference sequence). Trimming took 5 bases from V and 3 from J, leaving 7 bases between them. CDR3 length: 12 residues. The CDR3 sequence: CASSMADYGYTF. The CDR3 nucleotides are TGTGCCAGCAGCATGGCAGACTATGGCTACACCTTC.

The chain recombines TRBV6-5 with TRBJ2-7; D not certain. The CDR3 has 13 amino acids. The V and J ends lost 4 bases and 2 bases respectively, with 9 bases between them. CDR1 MNHEY and CDR2 SVGAGI come from the germline V gene. The CDR3 protein is CASSSDPTYEQYF. The CDR3 nucleotides are TGTGCCAGCAGTTCCGACCCCACCTACGAGCAGTACTTC.